Presented here are 28 T cell receptor beta chains from one specimen sequenced in a study of cytotoxic CD8 clonotypes in ibrutinib-treated CLL. Clones were read by immunoSEQ multiplex PCR, and TCRdb kept only the in-frame ones, dropping some. In the table there are 200,000 to 250,000 clones, roughly 70% of which are singletons. The sample in question was PBMCs, obtained after 24 months of ibrutinib treatment. The receptors originated from a human donor with chronic lymphocytic leukemia.

This clone was observed once. The chain uses TRBV27 and TRBJ2-1; D is perhaps TRBD2 (6 bases). The CDR3 is 14 amino acids. Trimming took off 6 bases at V and 8 bases at J, with 17 bases between the two ends. Looked up from germline, CDR1 is MNHEY and CDR2 is SMNVEV (reference sequence). For the CDR3, the DNA is TGTGCCAGCAGAAGACTAGTTCGGTTGGATGAGCAGTTCTTC. This sequence encodes CASRRLVRLDEQFF.

This clone came up a few times. The chain has TRBV27 and TRBJ2-5; 11 bases agree with TRBD1. J was trimmed by 6 bases and V by 6 bases; bases with no gene match: 6. The CDR3 contains 14 residues. Germline V gene data show CDR1 as MNHEY and CDR2 as SMNVEV (reference sequence). The CDR3 coding sequence is TGTGCCAGCAGGCCGGGACAGGGGGGACAGACCCAGTACTTC. Residues: CASRPGQGGQTQYF.

The chain couples TRBV29-1 to TRBJ2-5; the match to TRBD2 covers 8 bases. J lost 2 bases, V lost 8 bases, and 13 bases had no gene match. Germline V gene data show CDR1 as SQVTM and CDR2 as ANQGSEA. The CDR3 loop spans 15 amino acids. The CDR3 region is CSLSAGGHRQETQYF. The CDR3 DNA is TGCAGCCTCTCCGCGGGGGGACACCGTCAAGAGACCCAGTACTTC.

This clone was seen just once. The J gene is TRBJ2-2, the V gene TRBV2, with D possibly being TRBD1 (6 bases). This CDR3 is built from 15 residues. CDR1 and CDR2 from the germline V gene are SNHLY and FYNNEI. Trimming took off 3 bases at V and 4 bases at J, with 12 bases between the two ends. The CDR3 reads CASSEAGAGTGELFF. The CDR3 nucleotides are TGTGCCAGCAGTGAGGCAGGGGCTGGCACCGGGGAGCTGTTTTTT. The variable domain in full, with the rest retrieved from reference TRBV2 and TRBJ2-2, is EPEVTQTPSHQVTQMGQEVILRCVPISNHLYFYWYRQILGQKVEFLVSFYNNEISEKSEIFDDQFSVERPDGSNFTLKIRSTKLEDSAMYFCASSEAGAGTGELFFGEGSRLTVL.

The table lists this clone with a few counts. This chain uses TRBV15 with TRBJ2-7; D is undetermined. The CDR3 covers 12 residues. The germline gives CDR1 LNHNV, CDR2 YYDKDF (reference sequence). The V end lost 5 bases, the J end lost 6 bases, and 11 bases lay between the germline ends. The CDR3 coding sequence is TGTGCCACCAGCGCGACCGGACGCGAGCAGTACTTC. Translating it yields CATSATGREQYF. Full variable domain (missing parts from reference TRBV15 and TRBJ2-7): DAMVIQNPRYQVTQFGKPVTLSCSQTLNHNVMYWYQQKSSQAPKLLFHYYDKDFNNEADTPDNFQSRRPNTSFCFLDIRSPGLGDTAMYLCATSATGREQYFGPGTRLTVT.

V usage is TRBV4-3 and J usage is TRBJ2-7; the D gene is possibly TRBD2 (6 bases). This CDR3 contains 16 residues. Germline assignment: CDR1 LGHNA and CDR2 YSLEER. V was cut by 1 base and J by 4 bases, with 17 bases left in between. The CDR3 bases are TGCGCCAGCAGCCAAGGTCTCGGGAGCAAAGGTTACGAGCAGTACTTC. It is translated as CASSQGLGSKGYEQYF.

Notes on this clone: Other DNA variants within this sample encode the same CDR3. The rearrangement joins TRBV18 to TRBJ2-1, with D possibly matching TRBD2 (6 bases). The CDR3 has 15 amino acids. Germline CDR1 is KGHSH and CDR2 is LQKENI. Trimming stripped 1 base from V and 0 bases from J, with 7 bases between. This CDR3 reads CASSPLGGSYNEQFF. In DNA form, the CDR3 reads TGTGCCAGCTCACCACTGGGGGGCTCCTACAATGAGCAGTTCTTC.

V gene TRBV6-6 combines with J gene TRBJ1-1, with a weak D call TRBD1 (5 bases). Deletions cut 0 bases from V and 1 base from J, with 9 bases between. The germline gives CDR1 MNHNY, CDR2 SVGAGI (reference sequence). The CDR3 sequence is 15 residues long. CDR3 sequence: CASSYSGHQNTEAFF. CDR3 DNA sequence: TGTGCCAGCAGTTACTCCGGACACCAGAACACTGAAGCTTTCTTT.

The rearrangement links TRBV18 to TRBJ2-7, with 12 bases lining up with TRBD1. J lost 5 bases, V lost 8 bases, and 7 bases had no gene match. This CDR3 spans 14 amino acids. In germline, CDR1 is KGHSH, CDR2 LQKENI. This CDR3 is CASTPGQGANEQYF. The CDR3 DNA follows: TGTGCCAGCACGCCGGGACAGGGGGCAAACGAGCAGTACTTC. Supplemented by reference TRBV18 and TRBJ2-7, the full variable domain reads NAGVMQNPRHLVRRRGQEARLRCSPMKGHSHVYWYRQLPEEGLKFMVYLQKENIIDESGMPKERFSAEFPKEGPSILRIQQVVRGDSAAYFCASTPGQGANEQYFGPGTRLTVT.

The chain couples TRBV28 to TRBJ2-5, with 14 bases matching TRBD2. The CDR3 totals 15 residues. CDR1 is MDHEN and CDR2 is SYDVKM in the germline V gene. The junction had 1 base not matched to a gene; V was cut back by 3 bases and J by 4 bases. CDR3 sequence reads: CASSFGLAGGETQYF. CDR3 in DNA: TGTGCCAGCAGTTTCGGACTAGCGGGAGGAGAGACCCAGTACTTC. The entire variable domain, with the rest obtained from reference TRBV28 and TRBJ2-5, is as follows: DVKVTQSSRYLVKRTGEKVFLECVQDMDHENMFWYRQDPGLGLRLIYFSYDVKMKEKGDIPEGYSVSREKKERFSLILESASTNQTSMYLCASSFGLAGGETQYFGPGTRLLVL.

This clone was recorded a few times. The chain uses TRBV29-1 and TRBJ2-1; 14 nucleotides line up with TRBD2. The CDR3 length is 15 residues. V shed 0 bases and J 10 bases; nucleotides not matched to a gene: 5. Germline V gene data show CDR1 as SQVTM and CDR2 as ANQGSEA. The CDR3 sequence: CSVEEGLAGVGEQFF. The CDR3 coding sequence is TGCAGCGTTGAAGAGGGACTAGCGGGAGTAGGCGAGCAGTTCTTC.

This clone came up a few times. The identical CDR3 is also encoded by other nucleotide sequences in the sample. The genes are TRBV5-1 and TRBJ2-7; D not certain. Germline lookup yields CDR1 SGHRS and CDR2 YFSETQ. With 4 bases removed from V and 0 bases from J, the gap between germline ends came to 5 bases. There are 12 residues in the CDR3. CDR3 DNA: TGCGCCAGCAGCCCGAGCTCCTACGAGCAGTACTTC. The encoded protein is CASSPSSYEQYF.

The chain uses TRBV6-5 and TRBJ2-1, with D unclear. The CDR3 has 13 residues. Germline CDR1 reads MNHEY; CDR2 reads SVGAGI. The V gene lost 0 bases and the J gene lost 5 bases, with 5 bases spanning the gap. CDR3 DNA: TGTGCCAGCAGTTACTCGCTGGACAATGAGCAGTTCTTC. It translates to CASSYSLDNEQFF.

The chain couples TRBV27 to TRBJ2-1; 13 bases match TRBD2. Unmatched junction bases numbered 5, after V lost 5 bases and J lost 7 bases. This CDR3 comprises 15 residues. Germline V gene lookup returns CDR1 MNHEY and CDR2 SMNVEV (reference sequence). Written as DNA, the CDR3 is TGTGCCAGCAGTACCGGGACTAGCGGGGTGAATGAGCAGTTCTTC. Its translation: CASSTGTSGVNEQFF.

V gene TRBV2 combines with J gene TRBJ2-6; 8 bases line up with TRBD1. Per germline, CDR1 SNHLY and CDR2 FYNNEI. This CDR3 contains 18 residues. The junction had 10 bases not matched to a gene; V was cut back by 4 bases and J by 2 bases. The CDR3, as DNA: TGTGCCAGCAGTGGATACAGGGGGGAAGGACCTGGGGCCAACGTCCTGACTTTC. It is translated as CASSGYRGEGPGANVLTF. Combining the CDR3 with reference TRBV2 and TRBJ2-6 gives the whole variable domain EPEVTQTPSHQVTQMGQEVILRCVPISNHLYFYWYRQILGQKVEFLVSFYNNEISEKSEIFDDQFSVERPDGSNFTLKIRSTKLEDSAMYFCASSGYRGEGPGANVLTFGAGSRLTVL.

V usage is TRBV13 and J usage is TRBJ2-5; a possible D gene is TRBD1 (6 bases). CDR1 is PRHDT, CDR2 FYEKMQ, per germline (reference sequence). The V gene lost 5 bases and the J gene lost 5 bases, with 21 bases spanning the gap. The CDR3 extends over 16 amino acids. CDR3 sequence: CASSPTVVTGSETQYF. The CDR3 nucleotides are TGTGCCAGCAGCCCCACCGTCGTTACAGGGTCGGAGACCCAGTACTTC. Based on the CDR3 plus reference TRBV13 and TRBJ2-5, the full variable domain is AAGVIQSPRHLIKEKRETATLKCYPIPRHDTVYWYQQGPGQDPQFLISFYEKMQSDKGSIPDRFSAQQFSDYHSELNMSSLELGDSALYFCASSPTVVTGSETQYFGPGTRLLVL.

CDR3 sequence (DNA): TGCGCCAGCAGCTTTTCAAGCGAGCAGTACTTC. Protein: CASSFSSEQYF. V is TRBV5-1 and J is TRBJ2-7; D uncertain. V was cut by 2 bases and J by 6 bases, with 6 bases left in between. The CDR3 has 11 residues. Germline CDR1 reads SGHRS; CDR2 reads YFSETQ.

V and J are TRBV10-3 and TRBJ2-3; D remains unclear. The ends were cut back, 4 bases at V and 0 bases at J, with 11 bases in the middle. The CDR3 sequence is 15 residues long. Germline assignment: CDR1 ENHRY and CDR2 SYGVKD. The DNA for the CDR3 is TGTGCCATCAGTGGAAACGTTTCTAGCACAGATACGCAGTATTTT. It yields the protein CAISGNVSSTDTQYF.

The chain has TRBV7-9 and TRBJ2-7; 8 nucleotides match TRBD1. This CDR3 comprises 15 residues. V lost 2 bases and J lost 5; bases outside the gene matches: 8. Germline CDR1 and CDR2: SEHNR and FQNEAQ (reference sequence). The CDR3 sequence: CASSLPRQGAHEQYF. In nucleotides, the CDR3 is TGTGCCAGCAGCTTACCCAGGCAGGGGGCCCACGAGCAGTACTTC.

This rearrangement joins TRBV30 to TRBJ1-6; D ambiguous. The CDR3 loop spans 12 amino acids. The V gene lost 0 bases and the J gene lost 10 bases, with 7 bases spanning the gap. The germline V gene has CDR1 GTSNPN and CDR2 SVGIG (reference sequence). The CDR3 spells CAWSVSGSPLHF. Here the CDR3 DNA reads TGTGCCTGGAGTGTATCGGGGTCACCCCTCCACTTT.

This clone was seen only a few times. Other DNA sequences of this sample code for an identical CDR3. The chain uses TRBV18 and TRBJ2-5; the D is unclear. Germline assignment: CDR1 KGHSH and CDR2 LQKENI. The CDR3 runs to 12 residues. Trimming removed 3 bases from V and 1 base from J, with 3 bases in between. The CDR3 protein is CASSPPQETQYF. The CDR3 region has the DNA TGTGCCAGCTCACCCCCCCAAGAGACCCAGTACTTC.

This clone showed up just a few times. The chain links TRBV29-1 to TRBJ2-1, with 8 positions matching TRBD1. The germline gives CDR1 SQVTM, CDR2 ANQGSEA. J lost 2 bases, V lost 5 bases, and 5 bases had no gene match. There are 14 residues in the CDR3. As DNA, the CDR3 is TGCAGCGTTTTAGGACAGGGAGCCTACAATGAGCAGTTCTTC. Translating gives CSVLGQGAYNEQFF.

This clone came up once. The CDR3 loop reads CASDQGASGANVLTF. The CDR3 DNA sequence: TGTGCCAGCGATCAGGGAGCCTCTGGGGCCAACGTCCTGACTTTC. The gene calls are TRBV2 and TRBJ2-6; D is possibly TRBD1 or TRBD2 (5 bases each). V was cut by 8 bases and J by 0 bases, with 11 bases left in between. The CDR3 covers 15 residues. The germline V gene has CDR1 SNHLY and CDR2 FYNNEI. Looking up the rest from reference TRBV2 and TRBJ2-6 gives the full variable domain: EPEVTQTPSHQVTQMGQEVILRCVPISNHLYFYWYRQILGQKVEFLVSFYNNEISEKSEIFDDQFSVERPDGSNFTLKIRSTKLEDSAMYFCASDQGASGANVLTFGAGSRLTVL.

This clone was picked up a small number of times. The J gene is TRBJ2-7, the V gene TRBV5-1, with D possibly TRBD2 on 5 matching bases. The V gene's germline CDR1 is SGHRS and CDR2 YFSETQ. CDR3 size: 12 residues. V was pared by 4 bases and J by 4 bases, with 9 bases between. The CDR3 region is CASSQGGYEQYF. DNA for the CDR3: TGCGCCAGCAGCCAAGGAGGATACGAGCAGTACTTC.

The J gene is TRBJ2-5, the V gene TRBV25-1, with TRBD1 identical over 8 bases. This CDR3 comprises 13 residues. Unmatched junction bases numbered 3, after V lost 6 bases and J lost 3 bases. The V gene's germline CDR1 is MGHDK and CDR2 SYGVNS. The CDR3 loop is CASRGTGEETQYF. The DNA for the CDR3 is TGTGCCAGCAGGGGGACAGGAGAAGAGACCCAGTACTTC.

The rearrangement joins TRBV6-5 to TRBJ2-4, with 11 bases identical to TRBD1. Looked up from germline, CDR1 is MNHEY and CDR2 is SVGAGI. Unmatched junction bases numbered 5, after V lost 10 bases and J lost 9 bases. CDR3 length: 12 amino acids. DNA of the CDR3: TGTGCCACAGGGACAGGGGGTAGCATTCAGTACTTC. It is translated as CATGTGGSIQYF.

The chain uses TRBV19 and TRBJ2-3; D gene uncertain. V dropped 5 bases and J dropped 0 bases, with 18 bases sitting between them. The CDR3 is made up of 17 amino acids. Germline lookup yields CDR1 LNHDA and CDR2 SQIVND (reference sequence). The CDR3 protein is CASSVGTSFFSTDTQYF. Here the CDR3 DNA reads TGTGCCAGTAGTGTGGGCACCTCTTTTTTTAGCACAGATACGCAGTATTTT.

The CDR3 region is CASSGPGQTYSNQPQHF. CDR3 in DNA: TGTGCCAGCAGTGGCCCGGGACAGACATATAGCAATCAGCCCCAGCATTTT. The chain joins TRBV27 to TRBJ1-5, with 7 bases fitting TRBD1. Trimming at V came to 5 bases and at J to 0 bases, leaving 10 bases not matched to a gene. From germline, CDR1 is MNHEY and CDR2 SMNVEV (reference sequence). The length of the CDR3 is 17 residues.